Below, 2 T cell receptor beta chains from the same sample are listed, as sequenced in a study of blood T cells in healthy people across ages. Sample-barcoded 5' priming and a J-beta primer mix drove a second PCR of 7 to 11 cycles. MiXCR was run by TCRdb on the 5' RACE reads, yielding one entry per CDR3 protein. The sample yields approximately 800,000 distinct CDR3 sequences, approximately 24% seen once. The sample was also reused in another study, on T cells of mothers and their children.

What was sequenced was blood. Receptors were obtained from a boy aged 5-17 years in good health.

The chain is built from TRBV7-9 and TRBJ1-1, with D unresolved. The V and J ends lost 6 bases and 1 base respectively, with 9 bases between them. CDR3 length: 13 residues. Per the germline V gene, CDR1 is SEHNR and CDR2 is FQNEAQ (reference sequence). The CDR3 DNA sequence: TGTGCCAGCAGTTCTGACAAGAACACTGAAGCTTTCTTT. Translated: CASSSDKNTEAFF.

In this sample, this clonotype turned up a few times. The chain employs TRBV12-3 or TRBV12-4 and TRBJ1-3, with D unresolved. The CDR3 has 13 amino acids. Trimming stripped 5 bases from V and 4 bases from J, with 9 bases between. The CDR3 nucleotides are TGTGCCAGCAGTCCTTTACAAGGAAACACCATATATTTT. Its protein is CASSPLQGNTIYF.